This T cell receptor (beta chain) was sequenced in a study of metastatic and nonmetastatic thyroid tumors. TCRdb reprocessed the PCR reads using MiXCR. The sample shows 35,000 to 40,000 clones, more than 25% of them seen only once. Ahead of thyroid surgery, no patient had received treatment of any kind. The sequence came from a male donor with papillary thyroid cancer or a benign thyroid nodule (not recorded which). Some clones in this sample may be carry-over from other donors' samples. Sample: blood.

CDR3 loop: CASSYGNEQFF. The CDR3 DNA sequence: TGTGCCAGCAGTTATGGGAATGAGCAGTTCTTC. The chain recombines TRBV6-2 or TRBV6-3 with TRBJ2-1, with D unclear. Trimming cost V 3 bases and J 7 bases, with 4 bases left between them. CDR3 size: 11 residues. CDR1 and CDR2 (germline): MNHEY, SVGEGT.